The present TCR beta chain was sequenced within a study of spatial heterogeneity in lung cancer. The sample holds a few counts of this clonotype. Its matching antigen is unknown. The limits of the CDR3 on the DNA are not certain, so only TCRdb's listed CDR3 is given. Overall study results and limits: Blood carried ubiquitous expanded tumor TCRs more at resection than follow-up.

Termini included, the CDR3 measures 17 amino acids. The germline CDR1 and CDR2 sequences are DFQATT and SNEGSKA (reference sequence). Each TCR cDNA molecule carried a unique molecular identifier. TCRdb re-called the 5' RACE reads through MiXCR, storing one row per CDR3 protein. The data show approximately 44,000 distinct CDR3 sequences, roughly 13% seen once. Time point meaning: sample taken at primary tumor resection. From tumor, nontumor lung or frozen PBMC, whole RNA was taken unsorted for sequencing. The chain uses TRBV20-1 and TRBJ1-1; the listed D gene, TRBD1, was not tested against the DNA. The receptor was derived from a male donor with early-stage non-small cell lung cancer. The source was PBMCs, collected at surgery. The chain's CDR3 is CSARDPGAFGGGTEALF.